Here is one T cell receptor beta chain with its context. Its target is not known. The same CDR3 is also encoded by other DNA sequences in this sample. The data originate from a study of shared clonotypes between healthy human individuals. Study-wide results and caveats: Few donors restricted represented genetic and exposure-history diversity.

CD45RO-negative cells were positively selected for CCR7, leaving out terminally differentiated effector memory CD45RA+ cells. The CDR3 is 12 residues long. The ends were cut back, 4 bases at V and 0 bases at J, with 4 bases in the middle. Germline CDR1 is SEHNR and CDR2 is FQNEAQ (reference sequence). The authors distributed each subset's genomic DNA evenly over several immunoSEQ plates. TCRdb keeps only in-frame clones here, not all; method: immunoSEQ multiplex PCR. The sample lists around 1.9 million clones; roughly 93% were seen once. The chain employs TRBV7-9 and TRBJ2-7, with D unclear. The sample consisted of naive CD8+ T cells from PBMCs. This TCR was sampled from a young man in good health. Some clones in this sample may be carry-over from other donors' samples. Here the CDR3 reads CASSSSSYEQYF. CDR3 DNA: TGTGCCAGCAGCTCAAGCTCCTACGAGCAGTACTTC.